This is a list of T cell receptor beta chains from one sample in a study of blood T cell repertoires in COVID-19. TCRdb's copy holds only in-frame clones and misses some; the assay was immunoSEQ multiplex PCR. The sample has roughly 300,000 clones; 87% are singletons. Input material: peripheral blood. The receptors come from a woman between 40 and 50 years old who had recovered from COVID-19. Each CDR3 is given with its conserved first and last residue. Fields, in order: V gene, D gene, J gene, clone size, CDR3 DNA, CDR3 protein. A D gene is named only where the DNA matches it firmly. Not all rows give a size; the values are once, few, many and, for expanded clones, a class.

>TRBV5-1|NA|TRBJ2-7|NA
TGCGCCAGCAGCAGGGCGGGACCCTCGAGCTCCTACGAGCAGTACTTC
CASSRAGPSSSYEQYF
>TRBV10-3|TRBD1|TRBJ1-1|few
TGTGCCACCGGCTCGGACAGGGGTCCTGAAGCTTTCTTT
CATGSDRGPEAFF
>TRBV18|NA|TRBJ2-3|NA
TGTGCCAGCTCGCATGGTGGTGGGCTTGGCACAGATACGCAGTATTTT
CASSHGGGLGTDTQYF
>TRBV13|TRBD1|TRBJ2-2|NA
TGTGCCAGCAGCCTTTACCGGGACAGGGGATGGAACACCGGGGAGCTGTTTTTT
CASSLYRDRGWNTGELFF
>TRBV24-1|NA|TRBJ2-7|NA
TGTGCCACCCAAGACAGGTACGAGCAGTACTTC
CATQDRYEQYF
>TRBV6-5|NA|TRBJ2-7|NA
TGTGCCAGCAGTTACTCCAGGGATCTCGAGCAGTACTTC
CASSYSRDLEQYF
>TRBV6-5|NA|TRBJ1-1|NA
TGTGCCAGCAGTTACTCGAGCACTGAAGCTTTCTTT
CASSYSSTEAFF
>TRBV19|NA|TRBJ1-1|NA
TGTGCCAGTAGTAAGGGGGGGGACCACACTGAAGCTTTCTTT
CASSKGGDHTEAFF
>TRBV2|NA|TRBJ1-2|NA
TGTGCCAGCAGTGAGGGCCTTCCGGAAACCTATGGCTACACCTTC
CASSEGLPETYGYTF
>TRBV9|TRBD1|TRBJ1-2|NA
TGTGCCAGCAGCGCCGGGACAGGGGACTATGGCTACACCTTC
CASSAGTGDYGYTF
>TRBV5-5|TRBD1|TRBJ1-2|once
TGTGCCAGCAGCTTAGGGACAGGCCGCTATGGCTACACCTTC
CASSLGTGRYGYTF
>TRBV9|TRBD1|TRBJ2-3|NA
TGTGCCAGCAGCGTCGACAGGGGGCTCACAGATACGCAGTATTTT
CASSVDRGLTDTQYF
>TRBV11-2|NA|TRBJ1-2|NA
TGTGCCAGCAGCTCGGGACTGGACTATGGCTACACCTTC
CASSSGLDYGYTF
>TRBV20-1|NA|TRBJ1-3|NA
TGCAGTGCTAGTTCTAGGACACACCGCAACACCATATATTTT
CSASSRTHRNTIYF
>TRBV30|TRBD1|TRBJ2-2|NA
TGTGCCTGGAGTCAAAACAACAGGGGAAGGTACACCGGGGAGCTGTTTTTT
CAWSQNNRGRYTGELFF
>TRBV30|NA|TRBJ2-3|NA
TGTGCCTGGAGTAGGAGTCTTCGCACAGATACGCAGTATTTT
CAWSRSLRTDTQYF
>TRBV10-3|TRBD2|TRBJ2-2|NA
TGTGCCATCAGTGCCCCGGGGGGTCGCACCGGGGAGCTGTTTTTT
CAISAPGGRTGELFF
>TRBV19|TRBD1|TRBJ1-6|once
TGTGCCAGTAGTATCCTCGGACAGGGGGAATCACCCCTCCACTTT
CASSILGQGESPLHF
>TRBV5-1|TRBD1|TRBJ1-1|NA
TGCGCCAGCAGCTGGACAGGGTCCACTGAAGCTTTCTTT
CASSWTGSTEAFF
>TRBV15|NA|TRBJ2-1|NA
TGTGCCACCAGCAGAGATCGGGGCTCCTACAATGAGCAGTTCTTC
CATSRDRGSYNEQFF
>TRBV5-8|NA|TRBJ1-4|NA
TGTGCCAGCAGTTTGGGACTGAGGAATGAAAAACTGTTTTTT
CASSLGLRNEKLFF
>TRBV2|TRBD1|TRBJ1-6|NA
TGTGCCAGCAGGGAGACAGGGTCCGTTAATTCACCCCTCCACTTT
CASRETGSVNSPLHF
>TRBV28|TRBD1|TRBJ2-7|NA
TGTGCCAGCAGTTCCCCGGGACAGGGCCACGAGCAGTACTTC
CASSSPGQGHEQYF
>TRBV12-3/TRBV12-4|NA|TRBJ2-2|NA
TGTGCCAGCAGTCTCGGGGAGCTGTTTTTT
CASSLGELFF
>TRBV5-8|NA|TRBJ1-2|NA
TGTGCCAGCAGCTTGTCCGGGATCTATGGCTACACCTTC
CASSLSGIYGYTF
>TRBV13|NA|TRBJ2-7|NA
TGTGCCAGCAGCTTAGGGACAGGACAAGTCCACTACGAGCAGTACTTC
CASSLGTGQVHYEQYF
>TRBV5-1|TRBD1|TRBJ2-7|NA
TGCGCCAGCAGCGGATCAACAGGGGGCACTGACGAGCAGTACTTC
CASSGSTGGTDEQYF